This T cell receptor beta chain was captured in a study of beta chain features in type 1 diabetes (dated by TCRdb to between 2017 and 2018). Broadly, across the study: Mean age, gender distribution, total cell number and subset yield did not differ between patients and healthy donors. Regulatory and stem cell-like memory subsets were obtained from only 8 patients and about eight healthy donors, while naive and central memory subsets were obtained from all 30 or so donors. A total of 85 million to 140 million sorted cells were examined across all samples, and the number of cells per subset was strongly correlated with RNA yield. In the study, TCRB repertoires of sorted circulating CD4+ T cell subsets from recently diagnosed type 1 diabetes patients were compared with those of matched healthy donors.

For this clone: The specificity of this receptor is unknown. No base quality values were provided; no much bigger clone lies one nucleotide off.

All of the isolated RNA was reverse transcribed with the High Capacity cDNA Reverse Transcription Kit, so expressed TCRB transcripts were sequenced. Deep immunoSEQ sequencing was applied to naive, central memory and regulatory T cell samples, giving an average of roughly 3.5 million total reads per sample. Sorted cells were lysed in RLT buffer, and RNA was extracted using DNase-treated RNeasy Micro or Mini kits according to cell number. To prevent cross-contamination, every cell subset was processed on its own, while patient and healthy donor samples were processed together. Using the immunoSEQ multiplex PCR, TCRB sequences were amplified from cDNA into 87-bp fragments spanning the CDR3 region. Sequencing of the amplicons was performed on the Illumina HiSeq platform. The published analysis was carried out like this. Synthetic template baselines were used to correct PCR bias computationally, reads within Hamming distance 2 were collapsed, and singletons that could not be merged were discarded. Reads were aligned to IMGT to assign V, D and J genes, CDR3 length, and insertions or deletions at six rearrangement sites. Within each subset, clonotype counts were normalized to sorted cell number, and only after that were true diversity and Gini coefficients computed with the tcR R package. Repertoire sharing was quantified using the overlap coefficient calculated on TCRB nucleotide sequences. Out-of-frame TCRB sequences from naive cells were analyzed as a proxy for the pre-selection repertoire. TCRdb provides this immuneACCESS table in a form limited to in-frame rearrangements. Some clones are lacking; in checked studies, under half of them reflect an unresolved V gene, and why the rest are absent is not known. The D gene and trimming were derived from the DNA, and the V and J assignments and clone size from that table. The sample table records 360,000 or so clones; around 20% of these occur just once. The ten largest clones represent under 0.05% of the sample.

Results the study describes overall, beyond this receptor: The naive, central memory and regulatory TCRB repertoires appeared to resemble one another more closely among patients than among healthy donors. Only small numbers of individuals were included in the HLA sub-analyses, which left unresolved whether HLA type had any influence on TCRB rearrangement. PCR may preferentially amplify shorter templates, but because patient and control samples were amplified and corrected together, any resulting skew would affect both groups equally. Type 1 diabetes patients showed a moderate but significant shortening of TCRB CDR3 length in all four CD4+ subsets. Because cDNA was sequenced instead of genomic DNA, highly expressing activated cells could be over-represented, though the groups showed no difference in activation or CD3 levels. At VDJ recombination sites, type 1 diabetes patients had fewer insertions and more deleted nucleotides, which implies abnormalities in thymic rearrangement.

Cut back by 0 bases and 5 bases, the V and J ends lie 6 bases apart. The CDR3 numbers 13 residues from cysteine through phenylalanine. The CDR3 DNA has 39 bases and is translated from base 1. The CDR1 and CDR2 encoded by the germline V gene are SGDLS and YYNGEE. A single peripheral blood draw of about 120 mL on average was collected from each donor into heparinised tubes. A BD FACSAria II was used to sort naive, central memory, regulatory and stem cell-like memory CD4+ T cells with a panel that included CD45RO, CCR7, CD25, CD127, CD95 and CD27. Purity was above 95% for every sorted population. Right away, PBMCs were isolated by Lymphoprep density gradient centrifugation and were stained directly, with no culture step. So that batch effects would be minimized, each experiment stained and sorted samples in pairs, pairing one healthy donor with one patient.

The clonotype originates from a woman between 18 and 29 years old in good health. Here the chain combines TRBV9 and TRBJ2-1, with the D gene uncertain. Specimen: naive CD4+ T cells from blood. This specimen's cell subset or site label, interpreted: true naive CD4+ T cells. CDR3 region: CASSVGQNNEQFF. In nucleotide form, the sequence is TGTGCCAGCAGCGTAGGGCAGAACAATGAGCAGTTCTTC.